This T cell receptor beta chain appears in the sequencing data of a study of shared clonotypes between healthy human individuals. The ends were cut back, 9 bases at V and 1 base at J, with 7 bases in the middle. This CDR3 spans 12 amino acids. Germline V gives CDR1 MDHEN, CDR2 SYDVKM. This clone was counted a few times. The sample contains more than one DNA sequence encoding this CDR3. Each PCR replicate from the sorted subsets contained around 0.2 ug DNA, which is some 30,000 T cell genomes. Here immunoSEQ multiplex PCR was the method, and the copy in TCRdb shows in-frame clones only, minus some. The table has hundreds of thousands of clones, less than 80% seen once. Division of CD4+ cells produced a CD45RA+ naive subset and a CD45RA-negative memory subset.

The gene calls are TRBV28 and TRBJ1-5, with unresolved D. What was sequenced was memory CD4+ T cells sorted from blood. Subset indicated: CD45RA-negative fraction. The TCR comes from a woman aged 30 to 39 in good health. CDR3 coding DNA: TGTGCCAGTCGCGGGAGCAATCAGCCCCAGCATTTT. This translates into CASRGSNQPQHF.